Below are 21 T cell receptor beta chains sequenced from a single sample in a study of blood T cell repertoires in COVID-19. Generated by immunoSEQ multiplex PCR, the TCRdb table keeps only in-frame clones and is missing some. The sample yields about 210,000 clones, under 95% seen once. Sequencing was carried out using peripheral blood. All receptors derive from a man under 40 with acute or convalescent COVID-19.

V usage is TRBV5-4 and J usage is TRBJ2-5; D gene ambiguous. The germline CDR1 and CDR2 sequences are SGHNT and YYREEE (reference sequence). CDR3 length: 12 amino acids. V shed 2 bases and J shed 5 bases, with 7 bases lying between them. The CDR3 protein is CASSFDEETQYF. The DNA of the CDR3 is TGTGCCAGCAGCTTCGATGAGGAGACCCAGTACTTC.

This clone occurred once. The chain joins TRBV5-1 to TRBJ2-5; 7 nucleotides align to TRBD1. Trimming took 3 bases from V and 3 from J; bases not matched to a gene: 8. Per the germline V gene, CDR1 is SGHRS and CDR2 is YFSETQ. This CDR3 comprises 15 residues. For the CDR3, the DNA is TGCGCCAGCAGCTCTAGAACAGGGGCAGAAGAGACCCAGTACTTC. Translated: CASSSRTGAEETQYF. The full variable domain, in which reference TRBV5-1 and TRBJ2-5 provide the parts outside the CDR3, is KAGVTQTPRYLIKTRGQQVTLSCSPISGHRSVSWYQQTPGQGLQFLFEYFSETQRNKGNFPGRFSGRQFSNSRSEMNVSTLELGDSALYLCASSSRTGAEETQYFGPGTRLLVL.

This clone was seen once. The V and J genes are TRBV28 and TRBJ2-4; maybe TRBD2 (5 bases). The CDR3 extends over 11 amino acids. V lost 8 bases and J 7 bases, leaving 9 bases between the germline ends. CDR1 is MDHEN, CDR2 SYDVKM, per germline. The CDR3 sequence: CASGRPNIQYF. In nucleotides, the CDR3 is TGTGCCAGCGGGAGACCCAACATTCAGTACTTC.

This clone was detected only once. This CDR3 is CASSPTASGGATDTQYF. The CDR3 DNA is TGCGCCAGCAGCCCCACCGCCAGCGGGGGGGCCACAGATACGCAGTATTTT. The rearrangement joins TRBV5-1 to TRBJ2-3, with 10 nucleotides matching TRBD2. Trimming at V came to 4 bases and at J to 2 bases, leaving 10 bases not matched to a gene. Germline CDR1 is SGHRS and CDR2 is YFSETQ. This CDR3 contains 17 residues. The whole variable domain, remainder taken from reference TRBV5-1 and TRBJ2-3, is KAGVTQTPRYLIKTRGQQVTLSCSPISGHRSVSWYQQTPGQGLQFLFEYFSETQRNKGNFPGRFSGRQFSNSRSEMNVSTLELGDSALYLCASSPTASGGATDTQYFGPGTRLTVL.

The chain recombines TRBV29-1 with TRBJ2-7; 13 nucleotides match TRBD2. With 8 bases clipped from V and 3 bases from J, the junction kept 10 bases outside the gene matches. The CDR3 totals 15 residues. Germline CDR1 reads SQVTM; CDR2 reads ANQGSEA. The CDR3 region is CSPGLLAGGNYEQYF. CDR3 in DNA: TGCAGCCCGGGTCTACTAGCGGGGGGGAACTACGAGCAGTACTTC.

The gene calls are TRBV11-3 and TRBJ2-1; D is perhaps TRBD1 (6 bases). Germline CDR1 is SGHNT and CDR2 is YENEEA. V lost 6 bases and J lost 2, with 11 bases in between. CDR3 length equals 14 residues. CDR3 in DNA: TGTGCCAGCAGTCGTGCAGGGGCCTACAATGAGCAGTTCTTC. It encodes CASSRAGAYNEQFF. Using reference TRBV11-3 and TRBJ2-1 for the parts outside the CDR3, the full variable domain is EAGVVQSPRYKIIEKKQPVAFWCNPISGHNTLYWYLQNLGQGPELLIRYENEEAVDDSQLPKDRFSAERLKGVDSTLKIQPAELGDSAVYLCASSRAGAYNEQFFGPGTRLTVL.

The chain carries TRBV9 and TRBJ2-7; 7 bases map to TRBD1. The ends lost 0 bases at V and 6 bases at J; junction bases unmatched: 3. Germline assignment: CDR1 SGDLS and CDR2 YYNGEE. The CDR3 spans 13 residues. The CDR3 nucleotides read TGTGCCAGCAGCGTAGCCGCAGGGGGCGAGCAGTACTTC. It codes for CASSVAAGGEQYF. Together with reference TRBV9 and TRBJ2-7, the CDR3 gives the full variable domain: DSGVTQTPKHLITATGQRVTLRCSPRSGDLSVYWYQQSLDQGLQFLIQYYNGEERAKGNILERFSAQQFPDLHSELNLSSLELGDSALYFCASSVAAGGEQYFGPGTRLTVT.

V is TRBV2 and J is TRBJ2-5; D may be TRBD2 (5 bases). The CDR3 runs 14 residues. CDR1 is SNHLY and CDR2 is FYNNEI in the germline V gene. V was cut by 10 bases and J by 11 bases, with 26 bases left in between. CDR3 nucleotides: TGTGCCACCAAAGATGGACTTGCCCGGTTGAGGCAGTACTTC. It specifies CATKDGLARLRQYF.

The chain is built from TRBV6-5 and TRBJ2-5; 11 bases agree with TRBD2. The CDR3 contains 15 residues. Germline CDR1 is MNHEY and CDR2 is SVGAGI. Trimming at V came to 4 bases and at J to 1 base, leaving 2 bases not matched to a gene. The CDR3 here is CASSLGLAAQETQYF. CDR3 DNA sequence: TGTGCCAGCAGTTTGGGACTAGCGGCCCAAGAGACCCAGTACTTC.

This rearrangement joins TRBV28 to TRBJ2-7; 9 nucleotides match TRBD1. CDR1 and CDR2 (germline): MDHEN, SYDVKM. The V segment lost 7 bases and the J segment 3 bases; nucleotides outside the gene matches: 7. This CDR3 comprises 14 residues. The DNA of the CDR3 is TGTGCCAGCACCCCCGGGACAGGGATCTACGAGCAGTACTTC. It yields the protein CASTPGTGIYEQYF. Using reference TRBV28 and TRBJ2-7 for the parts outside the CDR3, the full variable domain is DVKVTQSSRYLVKRTGEKVFLECVQDMDHENMFWYRQDPGLGLRLIYFSYDVKMKEKGDIPEGYSVSREKKERFSLILESASTNQTSMYLCASTPGTGIYEQYFGPGTRLTVT.

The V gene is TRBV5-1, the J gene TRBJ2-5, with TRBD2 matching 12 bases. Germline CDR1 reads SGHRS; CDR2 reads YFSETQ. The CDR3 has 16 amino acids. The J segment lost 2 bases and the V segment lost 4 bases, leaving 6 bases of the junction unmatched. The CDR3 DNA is TGCGCCAGCAGCCCCAGGACTAGCGGGACACAAGAGACCCAGTACTTC. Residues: CASSPRTSGTQETQYF.

This CDR3 is CASSVTRNTEAFF. In DNA, the CDR3 is TGTGCCAGCAGCGTTACAAGGAACACTGAAGCTTTCTTT. The chain has TRBV7-9 and TRBJ1-1; D gene uncertain. This CDR3 region has 13 residues. Germline assignment: CDR1 SEHNR and CDR2 FQNEAQ (reference sequence). Trimming cost V 5 bases and J 1 base, with 8 bases left between them.

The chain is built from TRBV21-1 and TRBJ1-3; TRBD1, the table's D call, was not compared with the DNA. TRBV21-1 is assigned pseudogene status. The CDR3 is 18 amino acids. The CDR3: CASSKCLAPGQRGNTIYF. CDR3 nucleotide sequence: TGTGCCAGCAGCAAATGTCTGGCCCCGGGACAAAGAGGAAACACCATATATTTT.

The DNA for the CDR3 is TGTGCCAGCAGTTTACCAAACAGGGGACGCGAGCAGTACTTC. It yields the protein CASSLPNRGREQYF. J is TRBJ2-7 and V is TRBV28, with 7 bases lining up with TRBD1. Looked up from germline, CDR1 is MDHEN and CDR2 is SYDVKM. The CDR3 extends over 14 amino acids. V lost 2 bases, J lost 6 bases, and 7 bases stayed unmatched.

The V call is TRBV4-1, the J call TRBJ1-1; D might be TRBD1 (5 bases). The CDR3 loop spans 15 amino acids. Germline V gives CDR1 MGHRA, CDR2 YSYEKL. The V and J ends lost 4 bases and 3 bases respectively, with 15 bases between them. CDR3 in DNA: TGCGCCAGCAGCCCCACACCGGGGGTTGACACTGAAGCTTTCTTT. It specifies CASSPTPGVDTEAFF.

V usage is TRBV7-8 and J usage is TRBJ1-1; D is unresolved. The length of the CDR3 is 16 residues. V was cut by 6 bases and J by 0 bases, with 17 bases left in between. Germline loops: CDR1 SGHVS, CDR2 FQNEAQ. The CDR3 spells CASRPPGFSLNTEAFF. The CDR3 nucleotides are TGTGCCAGCAGACCCCCGGGGTTTTCTTTGAACACTGAAGCTTTCTTT.

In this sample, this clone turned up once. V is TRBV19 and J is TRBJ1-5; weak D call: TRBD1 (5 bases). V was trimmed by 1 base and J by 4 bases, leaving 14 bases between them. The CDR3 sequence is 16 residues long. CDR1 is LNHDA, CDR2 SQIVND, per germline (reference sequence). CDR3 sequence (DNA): TGTGCCAGTAGTATAGCCCACCAGGGATTTAATCAGCCCCAGCATTTT. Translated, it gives CASSIAHQGFNQPQHF.

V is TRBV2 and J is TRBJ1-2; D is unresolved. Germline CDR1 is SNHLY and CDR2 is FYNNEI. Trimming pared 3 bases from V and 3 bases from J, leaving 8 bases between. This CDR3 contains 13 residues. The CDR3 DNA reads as TGTGCCAGCAGTGAGCAGCAGGACTATGGCTACACCTTC. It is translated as CASSEQQDYGYTF.

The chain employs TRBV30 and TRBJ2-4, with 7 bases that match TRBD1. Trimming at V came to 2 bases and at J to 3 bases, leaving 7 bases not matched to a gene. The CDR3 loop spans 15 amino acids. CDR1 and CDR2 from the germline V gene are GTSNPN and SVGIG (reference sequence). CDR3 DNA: TGTGCCTGGAGTCTGGGCTGGACAGGCAAAAACATTCAGTACTTC. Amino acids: CAWSLGWTGKNIQYF.

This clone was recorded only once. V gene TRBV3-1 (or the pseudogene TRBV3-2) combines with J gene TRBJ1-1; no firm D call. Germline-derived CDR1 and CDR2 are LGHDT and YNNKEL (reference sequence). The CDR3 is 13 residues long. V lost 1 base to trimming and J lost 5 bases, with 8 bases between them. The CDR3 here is CASSQASATEAFF. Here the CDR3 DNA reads TGTGCCAGCAGCCAAGCCTCAGCGACTGAAGCTTTCTTT.

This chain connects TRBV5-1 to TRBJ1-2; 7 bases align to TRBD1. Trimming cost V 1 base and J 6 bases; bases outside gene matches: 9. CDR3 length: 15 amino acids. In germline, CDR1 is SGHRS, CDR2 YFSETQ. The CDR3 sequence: CASSLLKGARHGYTF. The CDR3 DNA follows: TGCGCCAGCAGCTTGTTGAAGGGGGCAAGGCATGGCTACACCTTC. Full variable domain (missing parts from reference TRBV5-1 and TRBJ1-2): KAGVTQTPRYLIKTRGQQVTLSCSPISGHRSVSWYQQTPGQGLQFLFEYFSETQRNKGNFPGRFSGRQFSNSRSEMNVSTLELGDSALYLCASSLLKGARHGYTFGSGTRLTVV.